This T cell receptor beta chain was obtained from a study of immune heterogeneity within non-small cell lung tumors. Overall study context: In total, the tumors were 4 squamous cell carcinomas, some ten non-squamous carcinomas and 1 not otherwise specified. Study outcomes and limitations: Although only moderate, the correlation of local T-cell clonality with local tumor mutational burden was significant (R about 0.37). Some T-cell receptor beta clonotypes occurred at high frequency. These high-frequency clonotypes were largely distinct between individual patients.

As to this clonotype: Its antigen is not identified. Germline and junction disagree at one end, which may indicate a read error.

Multiplex PCR (32 V and 13 J primers) was used to amplify the TCR beta CDR3. TCRdb passed the multiplex PCR reads through MiXCR, listing each CDR3 protein once. This repertoire shows 2,500 to 3,500 distinct CDR3 sequences, about a sixth found once; its top ten account for 18%. In germline, CDR1 is SGHDT, CDR2 YYEEEE. CDR3 length equals 16 residues. Bulk tumor genomic DNA, around 600 ng per sample, was the template. Biopsy collection occurred during surgery, with several far-apart biopsies per primary tumor. Curative operations were performed on patients who had untreated, newly diagnosed non-small cell lung cancer.

The chain couples TRBV5-6 to TRBJ2-7; 7 bases fit TRBD2. Sequenced input: lung tumor tissue. The TCR sequence derives from a man aged 45-65 years with non-small cell lung cancer. CDR3 DNA: TGTGACAGCAGCTCATTGGCGGGGGATGGAGGGTACGAGCAGTACTTC. It codes for CDSSSLAGDGGYEQYF.